Described below is a single T cell receptor (beta chain) sequence and its context. Germline CDR1 is LGHDT and CDR2 is YNNKEL (reference sequence). The CDR3 covers 16 residues. V gave up 2 bases and J gave up 7 bases, with 15 bases separating them. These data come from a study of blood T cell repertoires in COVID-19. Method: immunoSEQ multiplex PCR; TCRdb's copy keeps in-frame clones and lacks some. Of more than 300,000 clones detected, about 90% appear once; the ten largest clones hold around 6.6%. The clonotype originates from a woman in her seventies with COVID-19, enrolled during active disease. V usage is TRBV3-1 (or the pseudogene TRBV3-2) and J usage is TRBJ1-6; D is perhaps TRBD1 (5 bases). What was sequenced was peripheral blood. CDR3 nucleotides: TGTGCCAGCAGCCAACCCTCGGGACGGGGGAATTCACCCCTCCACTTT. This codes for CASSQPSGRGNSPLHF.